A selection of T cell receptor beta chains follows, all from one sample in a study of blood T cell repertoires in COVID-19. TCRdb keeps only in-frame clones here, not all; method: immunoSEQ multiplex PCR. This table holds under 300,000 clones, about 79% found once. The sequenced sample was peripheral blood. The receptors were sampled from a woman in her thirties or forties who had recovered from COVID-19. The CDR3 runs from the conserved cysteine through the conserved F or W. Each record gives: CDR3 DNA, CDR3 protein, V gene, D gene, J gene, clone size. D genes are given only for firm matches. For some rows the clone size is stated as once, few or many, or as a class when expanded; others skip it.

TGTGCCAGCAGTCCCCGACAACACTATGGCTACACCTTC,CASSPRQHYGYTF,TRBV27,.,TRBJ1-2,.
TGCGCCAGCAGCCAACGGGACAGGGGAAATGTTAATGAGCAGTTCTTC,CASSQRDRGNVNEQFF,TRBV4-3,TRBD1,TRBJ2-1,.
TGTGCCAGTAGTGAGGTGGATACGCAGTATTTT,CASSEVDTQYF,TRBV19,.,TRBJ2-3,few
TGTGCCAGCAGCCAACCGCCGGGGTACGAGCAGTACTTC,CASSQPPGYEQYF,TRBV13,.,TRBJ2-7,.
TGCAGCGTACAGCCCTACAATGAGCAGTTCTTC,CSVQPYNEQFF,TRBV29-1,.,TRBJ2-1,.
TGCGCCAGCAGCCAAGGGCAGGGTGGGGAGACCCAGTACTTC,CASSQGQGGETQYF,TRBV4-3,.,TRBJ2-5,.
TGCGCCAGCAGCCCCCGGCAGGCTTTTGGCTACACCTTC,CASSPRQAFGYTF,TRBV5-1,.,TRBJ1-2,.
TGTGCCAGCAGCCCTTGGGCAGACAGGGACACTGAAGCTTTCTTT,CASSPWADRDTEAFF,TRBV3-1/TRBV3-2,TRBD1,TRBJ1-1,few
TGTGCCAGCAGTCCACTCCACCAGGGGTTCGGAAACACCATATATTTT,CASSPLHQGFGNTIYF,TRBV3-1/TRBV3-2,.,TRBJ1-3,few
TGTGCCAGCATGGTACGGCAGGGGGCCCATCAGCCCCAGCATTTT,CASMVRQGAHQPQHF,TRBV6-5,TRBD1,TRBJ1-5,.
TGTGCCAGCAGTTTTTCCGGCCGTCGAGGCACCTTC,CASSFSGRRGTF,TRBV28,.,TRBJ1-2,once
TGCGCCAGCAGCTTGGCGTTTGAGGTCTATGGCTACACCTTC,CASSLAFEVYGYTF,TRBV5-1,.,TRBJ1-2,.
TGTGCCAGAAATAGGACAGCCGCATACTCTGGAAACACCATATATTTT,CARNRTAAYSGNTIYF,TRBV21-1,.,TRBJ1-3,.
TGTGCCAGCAGCTTGGGACAGATCCTAGCGAACACCGGGGAGCTGTTTTTT,CASSLGQILANTGELFF,TRBV7-6,TRBD1,TRBJ2-2,.
TGTGCCAGTAGTATACAGGGGAACACTGAAGCTTTCTTT,CASSIQGNTEAFF,TRBV19,.,TRBJ1-1,once
TGTGCCAGCAGCTTACTACTAGCAGATCCAGATACGCAGTATTTT,CASSLLLADPDTQYF,TRBV7-2,.,TRBJ2-3,.
TGTGCCAGCAGTTTTGTAGCCTACGAGCAGTACTTC,CASSFVAYEQYF,TRBV28,.,TRBJ2-7,.
TGTGCCAGTAGTCTACAGGGGTATAGCAATCAGCCCCAGCATTTT,CASSLQGYSNQPQHF,TRBV19,TRBD1,TRBJ1-5,.
TGTGCCTGGGGAGAAACCAGGGCAACCAATCAGCCCCAGCATTTT,CAWGETRATNQPQHF,TRBV30,.,TRBJ1-5,.
TGTGCCAGCAGGGGGGACTACCCCACAGATACGCAGTATTTT,CASRGDYPTDTQYF,TRBV11-2,TRBD2,TRBJ2-3,.
TGTGCCAGTACCACAGGGGGCGCGGAGACCCAGTACTTC,CASTTGGAETQYF,TRBV19,TRBD1,TRBJ2-5,.
TGTGCCAGCAGCGTGGCCCTTGGGCCAACGGCAGGCGATGAAAAACTGTTTTTT,CASSVALGPTAGDEKLFF,TRBV9,.,TRBJ1-4,.
TGCAGCGTTGGTCTCGCGGGAAGAGGCTACACCTTC,CSVGLAGRGYTF,TRBV29-1,.,TRBJ1-2,.
TGTGCCAGCAGCGACCGGGACAGATTGAACACTGAAGCTTTCTTT,CASSDRDRLNTEAFF,TRBV7-2,TRBD1,TRBJ1-1,.
TGTGCCAGCAGCGTATCCGGTCTGGGGGGAGTAACTGAAGCTTTCTTT,CASSVSGLGGVTEAFF,TRBV9,.,TRBJ1-1,.
TGTGCCAGCAGCAAAGATACAGGGGCCGGGGACTATGGCTACACCTTC,CASSKDTGAGDYGYTF,TRBV5-5,TRBD1,TRBJ1-2,.
TGTGCCAGCAGTTACGCGCGGACTAGCTTCCACGAGCAGTACTTC,CASSYARTSFHEQYF,TRBV6-2/TRBV6-3,TRBD2,TRBJ2-7,.
TGTGCCGGGGGGCATCGAGATGGGGCCAACGTCCTGACTTTC,CAGGHRDGANVLTF,TRBV30,.,TRBJ2-6,.
TGTGCCAGCAGCCCTCGCCTCGGACTAGCGGGGGACGTCGGTACGCAGTATTTT,CASSPRLGLAGDVGTQYF,TRBV9,TRBD2,TRBJ2-3,.
TGTGCCAGCAGTGACCACTACGAGCAGTACTTC,CASSDHYEQYF,TRBV6-1,.,TRBJ2-7,.
TGTGCCAGCAGAACTCGACAGGGGGGAGGCTACACCTTC,CASRTRQGGGYTF,TRBV6-5,TRBD1,TRBJ1-2,.
TGTGCCAGCAGTTATCCAGGGGATGAAGCTTTCTTT,CASSYPGDEAFF,TRBV6-6,.,TRBJ1-1,many
TGCGCCAGCAGCGGAGGGACAGCCCTTAACTATGGCTACACCTTC,CASSGGTALNYGYTF,TRBV5-1,TRBD1,TRBJ1-2,.
TGTGCCAGCAGCGTCACAGGGACAGATACGCAGTATTTT,CASSVTGTDTQYF,TRBV7-9,.,TRBJ2-3,.
TGTGCCAGCTCACTCCTAGCGGGGGGAACAGATACGCAGTATTTT,CASSLLAGGTDTQYF,TRBV18,TRBD2,TRBJ2-3,.